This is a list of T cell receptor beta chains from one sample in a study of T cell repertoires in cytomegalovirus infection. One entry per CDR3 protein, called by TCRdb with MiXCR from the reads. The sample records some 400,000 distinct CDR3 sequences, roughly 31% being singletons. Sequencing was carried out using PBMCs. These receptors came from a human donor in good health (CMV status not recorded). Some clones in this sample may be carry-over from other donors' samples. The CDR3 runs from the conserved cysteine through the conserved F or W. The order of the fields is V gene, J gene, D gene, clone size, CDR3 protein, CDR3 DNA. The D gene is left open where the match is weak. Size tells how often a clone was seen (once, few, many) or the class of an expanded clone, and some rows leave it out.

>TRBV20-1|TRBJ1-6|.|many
CSARPEGDGSPLHF
TGCAGTGCTAGACCCGAAGGGGATGGGTCACCCCTCCACTTT
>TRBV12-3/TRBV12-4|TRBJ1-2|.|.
CASSYRDINGGYTF
TGTGCCAGCAGCTACCGGGACATTAATGGTGGCTACACCTTC
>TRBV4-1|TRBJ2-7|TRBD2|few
CASSQASGGPYEQYF
TGCGCCAGCAGCCAAGCGTCGGGGGGTCCCTACGAGCAGTACTTC
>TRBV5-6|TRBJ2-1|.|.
CASSLGVRGHEQFF
TGTGCCAGCAGCTTGGGGGTCCGTGGGCATGAGCAGTTCTTC
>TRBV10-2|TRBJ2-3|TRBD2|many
CASSLAGAQDTQYF
TGCGCCAGCTCCCTAGCGGGGGCCCAAGATACGCAGTATTTT
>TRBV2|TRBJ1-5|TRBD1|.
CASSHRGGNQPQHF
TGTGCCAGCAGCCACAGGGGCGGCAATCAGCCCCAGCATTTT
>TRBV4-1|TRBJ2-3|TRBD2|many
CASSPLAGGGPTDTQYF
TGCGCCAGCAGCCCACTAGCGGGGGGCGGCCCCACAGATACGCAGTATTTT
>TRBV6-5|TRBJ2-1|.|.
CASSLRHTGDEQFF
TGTGCCAGCAGTCTACGACATACCGGCGATGAGCAGTTCTTC
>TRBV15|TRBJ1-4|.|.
CATRGQGWEKLFF
TGTGCCACCAGAGGGCAGGGTTGGGAAAAACTGTTTTTT
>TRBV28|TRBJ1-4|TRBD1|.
CASGDSRDLNEKLFF
TGTGCCAGCGGGGACAGTCGGGACCTTAATGAAAAACTGTTTTTT
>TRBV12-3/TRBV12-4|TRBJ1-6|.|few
CASLETYNSPLHF
TGTGCCAGCTTAGAAACTTATAATTCACCCCTCCACTTT
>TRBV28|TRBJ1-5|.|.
CASSPRFARGNQPRHF
.
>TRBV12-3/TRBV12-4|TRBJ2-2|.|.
CASSAAINTGELFF
TGTGCCAGCAGTGCGGCAATAAACACCGGGGAGCTGTTTTTT
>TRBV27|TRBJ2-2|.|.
CASRYPTGELFF
TGTGCCAGCAGATATCCTACCGGGGAGCTGTTTTTT
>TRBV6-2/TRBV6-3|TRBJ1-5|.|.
CASSDTGSNQPQHF
TGTGCCAGCAGTGATACTGGGAGCAATCAGCCCCAGCATTTT
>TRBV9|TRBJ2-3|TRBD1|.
CASSFVGQTDTQYF
TGTGCCAGCAGCTTCGTGGGACAGACAGATACGCAGTATTTT
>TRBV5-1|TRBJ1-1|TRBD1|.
CASSFQGVPEAFF
TGCGCCAGCAGCTTCCAGGGGGTCCCTGAAGCTTTCTTT
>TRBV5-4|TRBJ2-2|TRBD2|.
CASRLGGAAGELFF
TGTGCCAGCAGGCTCGGGGGGGCCGCCGGGGAGCTGTTTTTT
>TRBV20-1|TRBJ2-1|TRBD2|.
CSAREPTGLAGAYNEQFF
TGCAGTGCTAGAGAACCGACTGGGCTAGCGGGGGCCTACAATGAGCAGTTCTTC
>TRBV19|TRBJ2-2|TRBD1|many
CASRRYGQGLNTGELFF
TGTGCCAGTAGGCGCTATGGACAGGGGCTGAACACCGGGGAGCTGTTTTTT
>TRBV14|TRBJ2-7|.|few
CASSHGWGSTYEQYF
TGTGCCAGCAGCCACGGCTGGGGCTCGACCTACGAGCAGTACTTC
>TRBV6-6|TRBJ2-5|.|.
CASSYSRGKETQYF
TGTGCCAGCAGTTACTCTCGAGGCAAAGAGACCCAGTACTTC
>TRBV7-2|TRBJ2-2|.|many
CASSSQGTMAGELFF
TGTGCCAGCAGCTCACAGGGGACTATGGCCGGGGAGCTGTTTTTT
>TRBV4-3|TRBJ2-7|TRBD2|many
CASSQVLGTSAYAQYF
TGCGCCAGCAGCCAAGTACTTGGGACTAGCGCTTACGCGCAGTACTTC
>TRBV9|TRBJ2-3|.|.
CASSATVGPRSTDTQYF
TGTGCCAGCAGCGCAACAGTCGGACCCAGAAGCACAGATACGCAGTATTTT
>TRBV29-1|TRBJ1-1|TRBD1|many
CSVSFGTGGTEAFF
TGCAGCGTTTCCTTCGGGACAGGGGGCACTGAAGCTTTCTTT
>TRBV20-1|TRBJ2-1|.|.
CSARTTSPSYNEQFF
TGCAGTGCTAGGACTACTAGCCCTTCCTACAATGAGCAGTTCTTC
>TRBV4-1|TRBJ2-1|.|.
CASSQVSSSSYNEQFF
TGCGCCAGCAGCCAAGTTTCCTCGAGCTCCTACAATGAGCAGTTCTTC
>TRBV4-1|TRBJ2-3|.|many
CASSQEGTGGLRDTQYF
TGCGCCAGCAGCCAAGAGGGGACGGGGGGCCTCAGAGATACGCAGTATTTT
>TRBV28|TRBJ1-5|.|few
CASSTGTWRGNQPQHF
TGTGCCAGCAGTACCGGGACCTGGAGGGGCAATCAGCCCCAGCATTTT
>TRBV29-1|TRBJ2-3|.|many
CSVEGGTDTQYF
TGCAGCGTTGAAGGGGGGACAGATACGCAGTATTTT
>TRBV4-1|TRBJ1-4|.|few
CASSQTKREREKLFF
TGCGCCAGCAGCCAAACGAAGAGGGAGAGGGAAAAACTGTTTTTT
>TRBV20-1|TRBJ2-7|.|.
CSARVRSSYEQYF
TGCAGTGCTAGAGTTAGGAGCTCCTACGAGCAGTACTTC
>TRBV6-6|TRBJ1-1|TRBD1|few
CASRPTGAEAFF
TGTGCCAGCAGACCGACAGGGGCTGAAGCTTTCTTT
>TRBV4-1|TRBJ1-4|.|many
CASSQAPDGEKLFF
TGCGCCAGCAGCCAAGCCCCGGACGGTGAAAAACTGTTTTTT
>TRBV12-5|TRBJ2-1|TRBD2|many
CASGLVSGGGHEQFF
TGTGCTAGTGGTTTGGTATCGGGAGGGGGTCATGAGCAGTTCTTC
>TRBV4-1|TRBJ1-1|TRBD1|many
CASSRPGQGNTEAFF
TGCGCCAGCAGCCGCCCCGGACAGGGGAACACTGAAGCTTTCTTT
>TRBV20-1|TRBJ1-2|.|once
CSATPAAAGYGYTF
TGCAGTGCCACCCCGGCGGCAGCGGGCTATGGCTACACCTTC
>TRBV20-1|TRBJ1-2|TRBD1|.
CSAMTNRGRVDGYTF
TGCAGTGCCATGACCAACAGGGGGCGAGTGGATGGCTACACCTTC
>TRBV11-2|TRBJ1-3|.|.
CASSFQIFTGNTIYF
TGTGCCAGCAGCTTTCAGATCTTCACTGGAAACACCATATATTTT
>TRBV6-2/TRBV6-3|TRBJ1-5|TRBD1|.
CASSYRGLDNQPQHF
TGTGCCAGCAGTTACAGGGGGCTTGACAATCAGCCCCAGCATTTT
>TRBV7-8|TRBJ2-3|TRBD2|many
CASSSGTSGGYTDTQYF
TGTGCCAGCAGCTCCGGGACTAGCGGGGGATACACAGATACGCAGTATTTT
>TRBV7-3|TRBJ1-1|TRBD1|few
CASSLGQATEAFF
TGTGCCAGCAGCCTCGGACAGGCCACTGAAGCTTTCTTT
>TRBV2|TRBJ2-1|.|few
CASRAGDIWANEQFF
TGTGCCAGCAGAGCAGGGGACATCTGGGCCAATGAGCAGTTCTTC
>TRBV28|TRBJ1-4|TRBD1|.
CASSFRRQGEKLFF
TGTGCCAGCAGTTTCCGACGACAGGGAGAAAAACTGTTTTTT
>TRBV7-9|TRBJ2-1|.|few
CASSFGYGEPRVPPDEQFF
TGTGCCAGCAGCTTTGGGTATGGTGAACCTCGAGTTCCCCCCGATGAGCAGTTCTTC
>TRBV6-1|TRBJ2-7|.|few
CASSEAFVGQSTYEQYF
TGTGCCAGCAGTGAAGCTTTCGTAGGACAATCTACCTACGAGCAGTACTTC
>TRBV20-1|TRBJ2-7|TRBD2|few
CSAPRTRSSYEQYF
TGCAGTGCTCCTCGGACTAGGAGCTCCTACGAGCAGTACTTC
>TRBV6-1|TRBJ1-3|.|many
CASRAAGKSSGNTIYF
TGTGCCAGCAGGGCGGCAGGGAAAAGCTCTGGAAACACCATATATTTT
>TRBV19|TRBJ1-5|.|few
CASSIDFGGANNQPQHF
TGTGCCAGTAGTATAGATTTTGGGGGCGCGAACAATCAGCCCCAGCATTTT
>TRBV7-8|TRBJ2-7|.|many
CASSLSNSYEQYF
TGTGCCAGCAGCTTATCCAACTCCTACGAGCAGTACTTC
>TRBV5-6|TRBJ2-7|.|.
CASSPSGDYEQYF
TGTGCCAGCAGCCCATCGGGGGACTACGAGCAGTACTTC
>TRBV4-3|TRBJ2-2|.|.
CASSQDWTENTGELFF
TGCGCCAGCAGCCAAGACTGGACAGAGAACACCGGGGAGCTGTTTTTT
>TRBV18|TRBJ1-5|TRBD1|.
CASSPTHRGNQPQHF
TGTGCCAGCTCACCAACCCACAGGGGAAATCAGCCCCAGCATTTT
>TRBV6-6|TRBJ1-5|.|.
CASSGDTSNQPQHF
TGTGCCAGCAGCGGGGACACTAGCAATCAGCCCCAGCATTTT
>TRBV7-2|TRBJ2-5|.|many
CASSLLAAQETQYF
TGTGCCAGCAGCTTACTCGCGGCGCAAGAGACCCAGTACTTC
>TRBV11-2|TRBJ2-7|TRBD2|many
CASSPTSGGYEQYF
TGTGCCAGCAGCCCCACTAGCGGGGGGTACGAGCAGTACTTC
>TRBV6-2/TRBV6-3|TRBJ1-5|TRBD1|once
CASSRDRGLGSNQPQHF
TGTGCCAGCAGCAGGGACAGGGGGTTGGGTAGCAATCAGCCCCAGCATTTT
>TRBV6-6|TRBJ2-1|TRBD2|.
CVSSYTVAGGQVDEQFF
TGTGTCAGCAGTTACACTGTAGCGGGGGGGCAGGTCGATGAGCAGTTCTTC